The 26 T cell receptor beta chains below all came from one sample that was sequenced in a study of T cells in Graves' hyperthyroidism and ophthalmopathy. TCR beta CDR3 regions were amplified from RNA. When the TCR CDR3 underwent first-round RT-PCR, the HTBI primer set was used. One entry per CDR3 protein, called by TCRdb with MiXCR from the multiplex PCR reads. The repertoire includes approximately 34,000 distinct CDR3 sequences, approximately 52% of them detected once, and roughly 25% sits in the top ten. Sequenced input: blood. All receptors come from a woman aged 40 to 50 with Graves' ophthalmopathy.

This clonotype was observed at least ten times. This chain links TRBV5-1 with TRBJ1-2, with D perhaps matching TRBD1 (5 bases). With 1 base removed from V and 7 bases from J, the gap between germline ends came to 20 bases. The germline gives CDR1 SGHRS, CDR2 YFSETQ. The CDR3 covers 16 residues. The DNA of the CDR3 is TGCGCCAGCAGCTTGACAGGAGATAGAACTATGGTTGGCTACACCTTC. Translated: CASSLTGDRTMVGYTF.

This clonotype was observed at least ten times. This chain connects TRBV5-1 to TRBJ2-3; TRBD2 agrees at 13 bases. In germline, CDR1 is SGHRS, CDR2 YFSETQ. V shed 4 bases, J shed 4 bases, and the junction held 3 bases outside the gene matches. This CDR3 contains 15 residues. CDR3 residues: CASSPGTSGADTQYF. For the CDR3, the DNA is TGCGCCAGCAGCCCCGGGACTAGCGGGGCAGATACGCAGTATTTT. The full variable domain, its missing parts supplied by reference TRBV5-1 and TRBJ2-3, is KAGVTQTPRYLIKTRGQQVTLSCSPISGHRSVSWYQQTPGQGLQFLFEYFSETQRNKGNFPGRFSGRQFSNSRSEMNVSTLELGDSALYLCASSPGTSGADTQYFGPGTRLTVL.

The chain has TRBV9 and TRBJ1-5; unclear D gene. V dropped 0 bases and J dropped 0 bases, with 7 bases sitting between them. This CDR3 contains 15 residues. Germline-derived CDR1 and CDR2 are SGDLS and YYNGEE. CDR3 residues: CASSVAGDSNQPQHF. Here the CDR3 DNA reads TGTGCCAGCAGCGTAGCCGGCGATAGCAATCAGCCCCAGCATTTT.

This clonotype was recorded many times. This rearrangement joins TRBV6-1 to TRBJ1-6; the D is unclear. The V end lost 4 bases, the J end lost 7 bases, and 11 bases lay between the germline ends. Germline CDR1 is MNHNS and CDR2 is SASEGT. The CDR3 runs 14 residues. CDR3: CASSARDGNSPLHF. CDR3 DNA: TGTGCCAGCAGTGCCCGGGATGGAAATTCACCCCTCCACTTT.

This chain connects TRBV29-1 to TRBJ1-1; tentatively, D is TRBD1 (6 bases). CDR3 length: 17 residues. From germline, CDR1 is SQVTM and CDR2 ANQGSEA. The V end lost 0 bases, the J end lost 0 bases, and 17 bases lay between the germline ends. The CDR3 nucleotides read TGCAGCGTTGAAGAGGCCTTAACGGGGGGCGTGAACACTGAAGCTTTCTTT. Translated, it gives CSVEEALTGGVNTEAFF. The whole variable domain, remainder taken from reference TRBV29-1 and TRBJ1-1, is SAVISQKPSRDICQRGTSLTIQCQVDSQVTMMFWYRQQPGQSLTLIATANQGSEATYESGFVIDKFPISRPNLTFSTLTVSNMSPEDSSIYLCSVEEALTGGVNTEAFFGQGTRLTVV.

The chain uses TRBV7-7 and TRBJ2-5; tentatively, D is TRBD2 (5 bases). The CDR3 sequence is 13 residues long. V shed 7 bases and J shed 0 bases, with 9 bases lying between them. Per germline, CDR1 SSHAT and CDR2 FNYEAQ (reference sequence). The CDR3 nucleotides are TGTGCCAGCACCCCGGGGTACCAAGAGACCCAGTACTTC. This translates into CASTPGYQETQYF.

This clonotype appeared a single time. The conserved closing phenylalanine or tryptophan is absent in this CDR3, likely reflecting a read error. As DNA, the CDR3 is TGCGCCAGCAGCGCTCTAGCGGGATTCACCGGGGAGCTGTTTTTG. Its translation is CASSALAGFTGELFL. The V call is TRBV7-9, the J call TRBJ2-2, with TRBD2 matching over 9 bases. Germline-derived CDR1 and CDR2 are SEHNR and FQNEAQ (reference sequence). CDR3 length: 15 amino acids.

The V call is TRBV19, the J call TRBJ1-5; D not certain. This CDR3 comprises 8 residues. V gave up 6 bases and J gave up 14 bases, with 5 bases separating them. Germline CDR1 LNHDA, CDR2 SQIVND (reference sequence). Written as DNA, the CDR3 is TGTGCCAGTAGCCCCGAGCATTTT. It is translated as CASSPEHF.

Ten or more counts support this clonotype. The chain links TRBV7-9 to TRBJ2-6, with 7 nucleotides matching TRBD2. Germline CDR1 SEHNR, CDR2 FQNEAQ (reference sequence). The J segment lost 2 bases and the V segment lost 3 bases, leaving 1 base of the junction unmatched. The CDR3 runs to 15 residues. CDR3 loop: CASSFAGAGANVLTF. The CDR3 bases are TGTGCCAGCAGCTTCGCGGGGGCTGGGGCCAACGTCCTGACTTTC.

This clonotype was detected ten times or more. The V gene is TRBV9, the J gene TRBJ2-5; maybe TRBD2 (5 bases). The CDR3 is 16 residues long. V was trimmed by 0 bases and J by 10 bases, leaving 22 bases between them. The germline gives CDR1 SGDLS, CDR2 YYNGEE. This CDR3 reads CASSVGRISAVSGQYF. DNA of the CDR3: TGTGCCAGCAGCGTAGGGCGTATTAGCGCGGTATCAGGCCAGTACTTC.

This clonotype was counted ten times or more. The gene calls are TRBV6-5 and TRBJ2-6; 8 bases are a match to TRBD1. V trimming: 6 bases; J trimming: 4 bases; junction bases outside the gene matches: 5. Germline-derived CDR1 and CDR2 are MNHEY and SVGAGI. CDR3 length: 15 amino acids. The DNA for the CDR3 is TGTGCCAGCAGGACAGGGGCAGAGGGGGCCAACGTCCTGACTTTC. The encoded protein is CASRTGAEGANVLTF.

The chain uses TRBV10-2 and TRBJ1-2; 9 nucleotides agree with TRBD1. V was pared by 7 bases and J by 8 bases, with 20 bases of the junction left unmatched. CDR1 and CDR2 (germline): WSHSY, SAAADI. The CDR3 sequence is 17 residues long. The CDR3 sequence: CASTEPSEGGQGGGYTF. CDR3 coding DNA: TGCGCCAGCACCGAACCAAGTGAGGGGGGACAGGGAGGAGGCTACACCTTC.

This chain uses TRBV25-1 with TRBJ2-1; no reliable D call. The V end was cut by 1 base, the J end by 10 bases, with 11 bases between. The CDR3 sequence is 13 residues long. Germline loops: CDR1 MGHDK, CDR2 SYGVNS. CDR3: CASSEFNPAEQFF. For the CDR3, the DNA is TGTGCCAGCAGTGAATTTAACCCCGCCGAGCAGTTCTTC.

Ten or more counts support this clonotype. This sequence joins TRBV28 and TRBJ2-7; D remains unclear. V dropped 10 bases and J dropped 6 bases, with 13 bases sitting between them. The CDR3 has 11 residues. Germline V gives CDR1 MDHEN, CDR2 SYDVKM. CDR3 protein: CATSISAEQYF. The CDR3 bases are TGTGCCACCTCTATTTCTGCCGAGCAGTACTTC.

The sample holds one count of this clonotype. The rearrangement uses TRBV12-3 or TRBV12-4 and TRBJ2-5, with TRBD2 as a possible D gene (5 bases). This CDR3 contains 14 residues. V lost 6 bases and J 2 bases, leaving 13 bases between the germline ends. CDR3 in DNA: TGTGCCAGCAGCAGCGGACGCCCACAAGAGACCCAGTACTTC. Amino acids: CASSSGRPQETQYF.

This clonotype has ten or more counts. This chain links TRBV20-1 with TRBJ1-3; TRBD1 is a possible D gene (5 bases). The CDR3 loop spans 14 amino acids. The germline V gene has CDR1 DFQATT and CDR2 SNEGSKA (reference sequence). The V and J ends lost 0 bases and 3 bases respectively, with 9 bases between them. CDR3: CSARDSTDGNTIYF. In DNA, the CDR3 is TGCAGTGCTAGAGATTCGACAGATGGAAACACCATATATTTT.

The CDR3: CASSSGLFF. For the CDR3, the DNA is TGTGCCAGCAGTTCGGGACTGTTTTTT. The rearrangement uses TRBV2 and TRBJ1-4; D uncertain. Germline V gives CDR1 SNHLY, CDR2 FYNNEI. Between the trimmed V and J ends, which lost 5 bases and 13 bases, there was a span of 5 bases. The CDR3 runs 9 residues.

Of note for this clonotype: No conserved phenylalanine or tryptophan ends this CDR3, so it is likely a read error. This chain links TRBV19 with TRBJ2-7; 8 nucleotides match TRBD1. The CDR3 runs to 13 residues. From germline, CDR1 is LNHDA and CDR2 SQIVND (reference sequence). The CDR3 DNA reads TGTGCAAGTAGTGCGGGACAGGACTACGAGCAGTACCTC. Its translation is CASSAGQDYEQYL.

This clonotype was detected ten times or more. The chain has TRBV12-5 and TRBJ1-2; D is ambiguous. Germline values: CDR1 LGHNT, CDR2 FRNRAP. Trimming stripped 5 bases from V and 4 bases from J, with 17 bases between. The CDR3 covers 15 residues. The CDR3 spells CASGRSAGGLYGYTF. The CDR3 nucleotides are TGTGCTAGTGGTCGTTCTGCAGGAGGCCTCTATGGCTACACCTTC.

Of note for this clonotype: Because the CDR3 is missing its conserved closing phenylalanine or tryptophan, this is likely a read error. The J gene is TRBJ2-7, the V gene TRBV5-5, with no clear D. CDR3 size: 14 residues. In germline, CDR1 is SGHKS, CDR2 YYEKEE (reference sequence). V lost 5 bases and J 2 bases, leaving 14 bases between the germline ends. The CDR3 spells CASSFATSTYEQYL. Written as DNA, the CDR3 is TGTGCCAGCAGTTTTGCGACAAGTACCTACGAGCAGTACCTC.

This clonotype was detected ten times or more. The chain employs TRBV20-1 and TRBJ1-4; D is undetermined. Germline V gives CDR1 DFQATT, CDR2 SNEGSKA (reference sequence). V shed 4 bases and J shed 8 bases, with 17 bases lying between them. This CDR3 has 14 amino acids. The DNA for the CDR3 is TGCAGTGCTATTCCCGCGGACTTCAGGGAAAAACTGTTTTTT. This translates into CSAIPADFREKLFF.

This clonotype occurred many times. V gene TRBV2 combines with J gene TRBJ2-2, with D perhaps matching TRBD2 (7 bases). V lost 1 base to trimming and J lost 7 bases, with 13 bases between them. The CDR3 has 15 amino acids. Germline V lookup: CDR1 SNHLY, CDR2 FYNNEI. In DNA form, the CDR3 reads TGTGCCAGCAGTGAAGGGGGGGGGCCAAGCGGGGAGCTGTTTTTT. Protein: CASSEGGGPSGELFF.

Relative to its sample, this clonotype is medium-sized. The gene calls are TRBV4-3 and TRBJ2-3; 8 nucleotides agree with TRBD1. J lost 3 bases, V lost 0 bases, and 5 bases had no gene match. Germline CDR1 and CDR2: LGHNA and YSLEER. This CDR3 has 16 residues. CDR3 nucleotides: TGCGCCAGCAGCCAAGATTGGCAGGGGGCAACAGATACGCAGTATTTT. It is translated as CASSQDWQGATDTQYF.

Notes on this clonotype: A read error may account for a junction end that differs from germline. V is TRBV20-1 and J is TRBJ2-7, with a possible D match to TRBD1 (6 bases). This CDR3 comprises 12 residues. CDR1 is DFQATT and CDR2 is SNEGSKA in the germline V gene (reference sequence). CDR3 protein: CSAGDNSYEQYF. DNA of the CDR3: TGCAGTGCTGGGGACAACTCCTACGAGCAGTACTTT.

This clonotype has a count of ten or more. A much larger clone lies one base from this, so it may be a read error. The CDR3 end shows no conserved phenylalanine or tryptophan, and so a read error is likely. CDR3 coding DNA: TGTGCCACCAGCGGCAGGGAGGGGAATCAGCCCCAGCATTTG. This encodes CATSGREGNQPQHL. The chain joins TRBV15 to TRBJ1-5, with D possibly matching TRBD1 (5 bases). The CDR3 extends over 14 amino acids. Trimming removed 5 bases at V and 4 bases at J, with 12 bases between. Germline V gene data show CDR1 as LNHNV and CDR2 as YYDKDF (reference sequence).

This clonotype is categorized as medium-sized. The gene calls are TRBV10-1 and TRBJ2-7, with 7 bases matching TRBD1. CDR3 length: 15 residues. CDR1 is WNHNN and CDR2 is SYGVQD in the germline V gene (reference sequence). J was trimmed by 2 bases and V by 2 bases; bases with no gene match: 6. CDR3 nucleotides: TGCGCCAGCAGTGAGGGAGCCGGACAGGCCTACGAGCAGTACTTC. This encodes CASSEGAGQAYEQYF.